The following is a TCR beta chain sequence with its context. Its antigen is unidentified. Looked up from germline, CDR1 is KGHDR and CDR2 is SFDVKD. This CDR3 spans 15 amino acids. These data originate in a study of T cells expressing NK-cell markers. Following a re-call of the 5' RACE reads, TCRdb has one entry per CDR3 protein and lacks DNA. The sample data list about 390,000 distinct CDR3 sequences. Study-level points and caveats: Expanded NKG2C+ T cell clones were not confirmed as HCMV-specific.

The gene calls are TRBV24-1 and TRBJ2-3; the TRBD2 assignment by TCRdb is unverifiable without DNA. The receptor's source is a woman in her forties or fifties in good health. Sequencing was done on a sample of blood T cells: a sorted CD56 or NKG2C T cell subset, CD4+ or CD8+ T cells, or bulk PBMC T cells (not recorded which). CDR3 loop: CATSDRAGGTDTQYF.